The 14 T cell receptor beta chains given below trace back to one sample, sequenced in a study of shared clonotypes between healthy human individuals. TCRdb's table, derived via immunoSEQ multiplex PCR, lists solely in-frame clones and lacks some. The repertoire includes 1 million to 1.3 million clones, about four fifths of them detected once, and around 0.61% sits in the top ten. Sample: memory CD4+ T cells from PBMCs. Subset denoted: CD45RA-negative fraction. All receptors come from a man younger than 35 in good health. Some clones in this sample may be carry-over from other donors' samples.

The rearrangement links TRBV6-5 to TRBJ2-3; D unclear. In germline, CDR1 is MNHEY, CDR2 SVGAGI. The CDR3 is 14 residues long. V dropped 6 bases and J dropped 1 base, with 11 bases sitting between them. CDR3 nucleotides: TGTGCCAGCAGGAAAGGAGCTCGCACAGATACGCAGTATTTT. It specifies CASRKGARTDTQYF.

The CDR3 DNA sequence: TGTGCCAGCAGCTTAGCTCCTTCCCTAGCGGGAGATTACAATACTCTATCCTACGAGCAGTACTTC. This gives the protein CASSLAPSLAGDYNTLSYEQYF. J is TRBJ2-7 and V is TRBV7-2; TRBD2 matches 10 bases. The CDR3 is made up of 22 amino acids. The germline V gene encodes CDR1 SGHTA and CDR2 FQGNSA. With V trimmed by 0 bases and J by 1 base, 21 bases remained unmatched.

The J gene is TRBJ2-3, the V gene TRBV5-1; 9 bases align to TRBD2. The CDR3 totals 16 residues. Germline CDR1 SGHRS, CDR2 YFSETQ. With V trimmed by 1 base and J by 1 base, 4 bases remained unmatched. CDR3 bases: TGCGCCAGCAGCTTGCGTCCTAGCGGGGGCACAGATACGCAGTATTTT. It translates to CASSLRPSGGTDTQYF.

In DNA, the CDR3 is TGTGCCAGCAGTGACGTTGCCAGGACCATGCAGTTCTTC. This gives the protein CASSDVARTMQFF. The chain is built from TRBV6-4 and TRBJ2-1; D uncertain. Trimming took off 2 bases at V and 12 bases at J, with 14 bases between the two ends. Germline CDR1 reads MRHNA; CDR2 reads SNTAGT. The CDR3 is 13 residues long.

This clone was seen a single time. The chain carries TRBV2 and TRBJ2-5; no clear D. The CDR3 length is 12 residues. Trimming took off 6 bases at V and 0 bases at J, with 5 bases between the two ends. The germline V gene encodes CDR1 SNHLY and CDR2 FYNNEI. CDR3 loop: CASSWYQETQYF. DNA for the CDR3: TGTGCCAGCAGCTGGTACCAAGAGACCCAGTACTTC. The variable domain in full, completed from reference TRBV2 and TRBJ2-5, reads EPEVTQTPSHQVTQMGQEVILRCVPISNHLYFYWYRQILGQKVEFLVSFYNNEISEKSEIFDDQFSVERPDGSNFTLKIRSTKLEDSAMYFCASSWYQETQYFGPGTRLLVL.

The V gene is TRBV18, the J gene TRBJ2-1; TRBD2 matches at 10 bases. V lost 4 bases, J lost 9 bases, and 9 bases stayed unmatched. Germline values: CDR1 KGHSH, CDR2 LQKENI. The CDR3 runs 15 residues. The CDR3 protein is CASSQALAGRGEQFF. CDR3 sequence (DNA): TGTGCCAGCTCACAGGCACTAGCGGGGAGGGGTGAGCAGTTCTTC.

This chain links TRBV5-1 with TRBJ2-7, with 7 nucleotides matching TRBD1. The CDR3 covers 14 residues. With 6 bases clipped from V and 1 base from J, the junction kept 7 bases outside the gene matches. Germline-derived CDR1 and CDR2 are SGHRS and YFSETQ. DNA for the CDR3: TGCGCCAGCACCGGGACAGCCGGATCCTACGAGCAGTACTTC. Its protein product is CASTGTAGSYEQYF.

The chain employs TRBV7-3 and TRBJ2-5; 8 bases map to TRBD1. The V gene's germline CDR1 is SGHTA and CDR2 FQGTGA. The CDR3 extends over 15 amino acids. The V segment lost 5 bases and the J segment 5 bases; nucleotides outside the gene matches: 10. CDR3 amino acids: CASSLGQGVEETQYF. Here the CDR3 DNA reads TGTGCCAGCAGCCTCGGACAGGGAGTGGAGGAGACCCAGTACTTC.

The chain links TRBV28 to TRBJ1-3, with D perhaps TRBD1 (5 bases). CDR1 and CDR2 (germline): MDHEN, SYDVKM. Trimming shortened V by 4 bases and J by 11 bases, and 15 bases separated the two germline ends. This CDR3 has 13 amino acids. As DNA, the CDR3 is TGTGCCAGCAGTTCCGGGACGACTTTTTCCATATATTTT. Protein: CASSSGTTFSIYF.

For this clone: One end of the junction fails to match germline, which may point to a read error. The CDR3 DNA sequence: TGTGCCAGCAGGTTAGAGGGGGGCCAGCCCCAGCATTTT. Translation: CASRLEGGQPQHF. This chain connects TRBV7-2 to TRBJ1-5, with D perhaps matching TRBD1 (6 bases). Germline CDR1 SGHTA, CDR2 FQGNSA. The CDR3 has 13 amino acids.

The V gene is TRBV11-2, the J gene TRBJ2-5; no definite D call. The CDR3 has 14 residues. Trimming stripped 3 bases from V and 5 bases from J, with 13 bases between. CDR1 SGHAT and CDR2 FQNNGV come from the germline V gene. The CDR3 DNA sequence: TGTGCCAGCAGCTTTCTTAGCTTCCTGGAGACCCAGTACTTC. Its protein is CASSFLSFLETQYF.

The chain employs TRBV19 and TRBJ2-1, with 11 bases matching TRBD2. CDR1 LNHDA and CDR2 SQIVND come from the germline V gene (reference sequence). V shed 10 bases, J shed 5 bases, and the junction held 10 bases outside the gene matches. CDR3 size: 15 residues. Here the CDR3 DNA reads TGTGCCACAACACTTAGCGGGAGGGCTCACAATGAGCAGTTCTTC. The encoded protein is CATTLSGRAHNEQFF.

The rearrangement joins TRBV10-3 to TRBJ2-7; 10 bases line up with TRBD2. Unmatched junction bases numbered 7, after V lost 4 bases and J lost 4 bases. Per germline, CDR1 ENHRY and CDR2 SYGVKD. CDR3 size: 15 residues. The CDR3, as DNA: TGTGCCATCAGTGGGCTAGCGGGAGTAGGTTACGAGCAGTACTTC. Translating gives CAISGLAGVGYEQYF.

The J gene is TRBJ2-2, the V gene TRBV6-1; D gene unclear. The length of the CDR3 is 14 residues. Germline lookup yields CDR1 MNHNS and CDR2 SASEGT. The V end lost 2 bases, the J end lost 1 base, and 5 bases lay between the germline ends. The CDR3 DNA follows: TGTGCCAGCAGTGAATACGGGAACACCGGGGAGCTGTTTTTT. It codes for CASSEYGNTGELFF.